Described below is a single T cell receptor (beta chain) sequence and its context. The specificity of this receptor is unknown. Base qualities are not at hand, and no much larger clone is one base apart. This sample stems from a study of control samples from healthy donors and cancer patients (dated by TCRdb to the early 2020s). The germline V gene (reference sequence) supplies CDR1 SEHNR and CDR2 FQNEAQ. Taken from cysteine to phenylalanine, the CDR3 has 14 residues. Here the CDR3 DNA is all that survives: 42 bases in frame from base 1. V is shortened by 0 bases, J by 5 bases, and the region joining them spans 8 bases. To prepare the library, the immunoSEQ multiplex PCR assay was applied. TCRdb mirrors the immuneACCESS table, restricted to in-frame sequences. Some clones are absent from its copies; in checked studies, under half trace to an unresolved V gene, and the reason for the others is unknown. This sample holds about 170,000 clones; 80% to 95% were observed only once. The top ten constitute over 3.5% of the sample.

The chain employs TRBV7-9 and TRBJ1-5; D gene: possibly TRBD1, on 5 matching bases. Sequencing input: blood. This receptor was obtained from a woman aged 55-69 years in good health. CDR3 reads: CASSLAGAHQPQHF. The sequenced DNA: TGTGCCAGCAGCTTAGCAGGGGCCCATCAGCCCCAGCATTTT.